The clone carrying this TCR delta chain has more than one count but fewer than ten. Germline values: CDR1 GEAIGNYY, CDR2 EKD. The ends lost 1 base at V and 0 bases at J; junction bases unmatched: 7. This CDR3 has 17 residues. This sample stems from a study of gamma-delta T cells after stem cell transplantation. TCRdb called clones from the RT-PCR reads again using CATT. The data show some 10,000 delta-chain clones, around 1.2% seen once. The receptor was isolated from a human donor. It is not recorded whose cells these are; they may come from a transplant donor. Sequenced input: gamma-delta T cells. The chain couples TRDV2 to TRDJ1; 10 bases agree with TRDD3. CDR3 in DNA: TGTGCCTGTGACACGGTGGGGGATACCGGGAACACCGATAAACTCATCTTT. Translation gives CACDTVGDTGNTDKLIF.